Following are 8 T cell receptor beta chains from one sample sequenced in a study of T cells after yellow fever vaccination. TCRdb reprocessed the 5' RACE reads with MiXCR, giving one entry per CDR3 protein. The sample gives more than 450,000 distinct CDR3 sequences, roughly a fifth of which show up once; about 16% is in the top ten. Here the sequenced sample was PBMCs, taken 20 to 25 days after the first yellow fever vaccination. These receptors all come from a man aged 18-30 years who received the YFV17D yellow fever vaccine.

This clonotype was found a few times. The V and J genes are TRBV3-1 and TRBJ2-1, with D unclear. This CDR3 contains 13 residues. The V gene lost 6 bases and the J gene lost 7 bases, with 13 bases spanning the gap. CDR1 and CDR2 (germline): LGHDT, YNNKEL (reference sequence). CDR3 DNA: TGTGCCAGCAGTACATGGGATGGGAATGAGCAGTTCTTC. Protein product: CASSTWDGNEQFF.

V gene TRBV11-2 combines with J gene TRBJ1-5; D call uncertain. Per the germline V gene, CDR1 is SGHAT and CDR2 is FQNNGV. V lost 1 base, J lost 3 bases, and 10 bases lay in between. The CDR3 covers 15 residues. Here the CDR3 reads CASSLGAAFNQPQHF. Written as DNA, the CDR3 is TGTGCCAGCAGCTTAGGGGCAGCTTTCAATCAGCCCCAGCATTTT.

The chain uses TRBV9 and TRBJ2-7; D unresolved. V lost 10 bases, J lost 1 base, and 12 bases lay in between. The germline V gene encodes CDR1 SGDLS and CDR2 YYNGEE. CDR3 length: 12 residues. CDR3 coding DNA: TGTGCCGAAGCCCAAGGTTCCTACGAGCAGTACGTC. It is translated as CAEAQGSYEQYV.

This clonotype was counted ten times or more. The rearrangement uses TRBV24-1 and TRBJ2-1, with 11 bases fitting TRBD1. The germline CDR1 and CDR2 sequences are KGHDR and SFDVKD. With 5 bases clipped from V and 7 bases from J, the junction kept 9 bases outside the gene matches. This CDR3 contains 16 residues. The CDR3: CATSAVDRGRRNEQFF. As DNA, the CDR3 is TGTGCCACCAGTGCCGTGGACAGGGGGCGCAGAAATGAGCAGTTCTTC.

This clonotype was picked up a small number of times. The V and J genes are TRBV18 and TRBJ2-7; D unclear. CDR1 and CDR2 from the germline V gene are KGHSH and LQKENI. The CDR3 loop spans 14 amino acids. V lost 5 bases to trimming and J lost 6 bases, with 17 bases between them. In DNA form, the CDR3 reads TGTGCCAGCTCAATTGGACCCCGAGGCTTCGAGCAGTACGTC. Its protein is CASSIGPRGFEQYV.

The chain recombines TRBV27 with TRBJ1-6, with a tentative D call TRBD1 (5 bases). CDR3 size: 15 residues. V was shortened by 6 bases and J by 6 bases, with 15 bases between the two germline ends. Looked up from germline, CDR1 is MNHEY and CDR2 is SMNVEV (reference sequence). This CDR3 is CASSPWGGGNSPLHF. In DNA, the CDR3 is TGTGCCAGCAGCCCTTGGGGGGGTGGTAATTCACCCCTCCACTTT.

The table lists this clonotype with a few counts. The chain is built from TRBV5-4 and TRBJ2-5; D call uncertain. The CDR3 is made up of 12 amino acids. V gave up 4 bases and J gave up 5 bases, with 9 bases separating them. Germline V gives CDR1 SGHNT, CDR2 YYREEE (reference sequence). CDR3 region: CASSADSETQYF. The CDR3, as DNA: TGTGCCAGCAGCGCAGACTCTGAGACCCAGTACTTC.

V usage is TRBV27 and J usage is TRBJ1-2; tentative D call: TRBD1 (6 bases). Germline CDR1 is MNHEY and CDR2 is SMNVEV (reference sequence). This CDR3 is built from 15 residues. The V end was cut by 5 bases, the J end by 6 bases, with 19 bases between. The CDR3 spells CASSPKPGTSNGYTF. The CDR3 DNA is TGTGCCAGCAGTCCCAAACCCGGGACATCGAATGGCTACACCTTC.